Following are 29 T cell receptor beta chains from one sample sequenced in a study of Tregs in tolerant kidney transplant recipients. The table came from immunoSEQ multiplex PCR; TCRdb's copy has only in-frame clones and leaves some out. The sample has about 120,000 clones; roughly 92% are singletons. Material: CD4+ T cells from blood. Receptors originate from a human donor in good health.

To note about this clone: Other DNA sequences within the sample encode an identical CDR3. This chain connects TRBV4-2 to TRBJ2-2, with 11 bases aligning to TRBD1. Germline values: CDR1 LGHNA, CDR2 YNFKEQ. Unmatched junction bases numbered 0, after V lost 3 bases and J lost 0 bases. This CDR3 is built from 16 residues. This CDR3 is CASSQGQGANTGELFF. The CDR3 nucleotides are TGTGCCAGCAGCCAGGGACAGGGGGCGAACACCGGGGAGCTGTTTTTT.

The chain combines TRBV19 with TRBJ2-3; D unclear. The CDR3 runs 15 residues. Trimming stripped 3 bases from V and 6 bases from J, with 16 bases between. From germline, CDR1 is LNHDA and CDR2 SQIVND (reference sequence). The CDR3 region has the DNA TGTGCCAGTAGTATCGTCTCCACCGGCCCGGATACGCAGTATTTT. Translation gives CASSIVSTGPDTQYF. The variable domain in full, completed from reference TRBV19 and TRBJ2-3, reads DGGITQSPKYLFRKEGQNVTLSCEQNLNHDAMYWYRQDPGQGLRLIYYSQIVNDFQKGDIAEGYSVSREKKESFPLTVTSAQKNPTAFYLCASSIVSTGPDTQYFGPGTRLTVL.

The chain has TRBV2 and TRBJ1-1; 10 nucleotides agree with TRBD1. Germline loops: CDR1 SNHLY, CDR2 FYNNEI. V dropped 0 bases and J dropped 0; count of bases not matched to a gene: 13. The CDR3 is made up of 20 amino acids. The CDR3 loop is CASSEARRTRTGGLNTEAFF. The CDR3 nucleotides are TGTGCCAGCAGTGAAGCAAGACGGACTCGGACAGGGGGTCTGAACACTGAAGCTTTCTTT.

This clone was recorded only once. The J gene is TRBJ1-4, the V gene TRBV18, with D possibly TRBD1 on 5 matching bases. The CDR3 runs to 14 residues. The germline V gene has CDR1 KGHSH and CDR2 LQKENI. The germline V and J ends were trimmed by 5 bases and 4 bases, with 11 bases remaining between them. DNA of the CDR3: TGTGCCAGCTCAGCAGGGATGAATAATGAAAAACTGTTTTTT. Translating it yields CASSAGMNNEKLFF.

The V and J genes are TRBV2 and TRBJ1-4; no firm D call. CDR3 length: 11 residues. Trimming cost V 6 bases and J 6 bases, with 5 bases left between them. Germline V gene lookup returns CDR1 SNHLY and CDR2 FYNNEI. CDR3: CASSTYEKLFF. The CDR3 DNA follows: TGTGCCAGCAGCACATATGAAAAACTGTTTTTT.

V is TRBV7-2 and J is TRBJ2-5; 11 positions agree with TRBD2. The length of the CDR3 is 15 residues. Per germline, CDR1 SGHTA and CDR2 FQGNSA. Unmatched junction bases numbered 3, after V lost 3 bases and J lost 3 bases. The CDR3 protein is CASSFMTSGKETQYF. CDR3 DNA sequence: TGTGCCAGCAGCTTCATGACTAGCGGGAAAGAGACCCAGTACTTC.

The chain carries TRBV6-1 and TRBJ2-1; 11 bases align to TRBD2. Germline-derived CDR1 and CDR2 are MNHNS and SASEGT. There are 14 residues in the CDR3. Germline trimming cut 6 bases from V and 5 bases from J; bases unmatched to any gene: 3. The CDR3 loop reads CASRAGLADNEQFF. The CDR3 nucleotides are TGTGCCAGCAGAGCGGGACTAGCGGACAATGAGCAGTTCTTC.

The chain joins TRBV5-1 to TRBJ2-2, with 9 bases lining up with TRBD1. CDR1 and CDR2 (germline): SGHRS, YFSETQ. The CDR3 spans 16 residues. V dropped 5 bases and J dropped 4; count of bases not matched to a gene: 9. The DNA of the CDR3 is TGCGCCAGCAGAAATACCGGGACAGGGAGCACCGGGGAGCTGTTTTTT. Its protein is CASRNTGTGSTGELFF. The full variable domain, completed using reference TRBV5-1 and TRBJ2-2, is KAGVTQTPRYLIKTRGQQVTLSCSPISGHRSVSWYQQTPGQGLQFLFEYFSETQRNKGNFPGRFSGRQFSNSRSEMNVSTLELGDSALYLCASRNTGTGSTGELFFGEGSRLTVL.

This chain joins TRBV27 and TRBJ2-2; maybe TRBD1 (5 bases). The V and J ends lost 4 bases and 4 bases respectively, with 25 bases between them. Looked up from germline, CDR1 is MNHEY and CDR2 is SMNVEV (reference sequence). The CDR3 runs 19 residues. For the CDR3, the DNA is TGTGCCAGCAGTTCTTATATCCCCCAGGGCTACTGGGGCACCGGGGAGCTGTTTTTT. Its translation is CASSSYIPQGYWGTGELFF.

The V gene is TRBV25-1, the J gene TRBJ1-5, with D possibly being TRBD1 (5 bases). Trimming shortened V by 6 bases and J by 1 base, and 10 bases separated the two germline ends. This CDR3 is built from 14 residues. Germline assignment: CDR1 MGHDK and CDR2 SYGVNS. CDR3 sequence: CASSGGPSNQPQHF. Here the CDR3 DNA reads TGTGCCAGCAGCGGGGGACCAAGCAATCAGCCCCAGCATTTT. Filled out from reference TRBV25-1 and TRBJ1-5, the complete variable domain reads EADIYQTPRYLVIGTGKKITLECSQTMGHDKMYWYQQDPGMELHLIHYSYGVNSTEKGDLSSESTVSRIRTEHFPLTLESARPSHTSQYLCASSGGPSNQPQHFGDGTRLSIL.

The gene calls are TRBV6-1 and TRBJ2-7, with no clear D. The germline V gene encodes CDR1 MNHNS and CDR2 SASEGT. The length of the CDR3 is 12 residues. The V gene lost 4 bases and the J gene lost 4 bases, with 8 bases spanning the gap. CDR3 sequence: CASSVRLYEQYF. CDR3 DNA: TGTGCCAGCAGTGTCCGCCTTTACGAGCAGTACTTC.

The J gene is TRBJ2-7, the V gene TRBV11-2, with D possibly being TRBD1 (5 bases). This CDR3 has 13 residues. The germline gives CDR1 SGHAT, CDR2 FQNNGV. V lost 8 bases, J lost 5 bases, and 16 bases lay in between. The CDR3 DNA follows: TGTGCCAGCCTAGGGGCAGGGAAGGACGAGCAGTACTTC. As protein: CASLGAGKDEQYF.

The rearrangement uses TRBV7-2 and TRBJ2-3; 8 nucleotides match TRBD2. In germline, CDR1 is SGHTA, CDR2 FQGNSA. With 2 bases clipped from V and 1 base from J, the junction kept 8 bases outside the gene matches. CDR3 length equals 17 residues. CDR3 protein: CASSLIRGRLGTDTQYF. CDR3 sequence (DNA): TGTGCCAGCAGCTTAATTCGCGGGAGGCTCGGCACAGATACGCAGTATTTT. The full variable domain, its missing parts supplied by reference TRBV7-2 and TRBJ2-3, is GAGVSQSPSNKVTEKGKDVELRCDPISGHTALYWYRQSLGQGLEFLIYFQGNSAPDKSGLPSDRFSAERTGGSVSTLTIQRTQQEDSAVYLCASSLIRGRLGTDTQYFGPGTRLTVL.

J is TRBJ1-5 and V is TRBV29-1; 8 nucleotides line up with TRBD1. The CDR3 sequence is 15 residues long. Per germline, CDR1 SQVTM and CDR2 ANQGSEA. The ends lost 5 bases at V and 2 bases at J; junction bases unmatched: 8. The CDR3 loop reads CSVKVSDRGNQPQHF. For the CDR3, the DNA is TGCAGCGTTAAGGTGTCGGACAGGGGCAATCAGCCCCAGCATTTT.

The rearrangement links TRBV18 to TRBJ1-5, with a tentative D call TRBD1 (6 bases). The V end was cut by 1 base, the J end by 4 bases, with 14 bases between. The CDR3 sequence is 16 residues long. Per germline, CDR1 KGHSH and CDR2 LQKENI. The CDR3 DNA sequence: TGTGCCAGCTCACCACGGAGTAAAGGGGGGAATCAGCCCCAGCATTTT. Translating gives CASSPRSKGGNQPQHF. The full variable domain, completed using reference TRBV18 and TRBJ1-5, is NAGVMQNPRHLVRRRGQEARLRCSPMKGHSHVYWYRQLPEEGLKFMVYLQKENIIDESGMPKERFSAEFPKEGPSILRIQQVVRGDSAAYFCASSPRSKGGNQPQHFGDGTRLSIL.

This chain joins TRBV23-1 and TRBJ2-1, with TRBD1 identical over 9 bases. TRBV23-1 counts as an open reading frame of uncertain function. V shed 10 bases and J 0 bases; nucleotides not matched to a gene: 16. The CDR3 covers 18 residues. The DNA of the CDR3 is TGCGCCATTTTTCCCCACCTGGGACAGGGCGTCTCCTACAATGAGCAGTTCTTC. Protein sequence: CAIFPHLGQGVSYNEQFF.

V gene TRBV19 combines with J gene TRBJ2-5, with a possible D match to TRBD1 (7 bases). Per germline, CDR1 LNHDA and CDR2 SQIVND (reference sequence). The CDR3 loop spans 15 amino acids. The V end was cut by 9 bases, the J end by 5 bases, with 22 bases between. CDR3 in amino acids: CASRLTGTAGETQYF. In DNA form, the CDR3 reads TGTGCCAGCAGACTCACCGGGACAGCGGGTGAGACCCAGTACTTC.

The chain links TRBV4-1 to TRBJ2-7; tentative D call: TRBD2 (5 bases). This CDR3 is built from 13 residues. Trimming cost V 4 bases and J 4 bases, with 11 bases left between them. The germline V gene has CDR1 MGHRA and CDR2 YSYEKL. CDR3 loop: CASSPTRAYEQYF. Here the CDR3 DNA reads TGCGCCAGCAGCCCCACTAGGGCTTACGAGCAGTACTTC.

The genes are TRBV7-9 and TRBJ1-1; 10 bases line up with TRBD1. In germline, CDR1 is SEHNR, CDR2 FQNEAQ (reference sequence). Losses at the gene ends were 4 bases for V and 5 bases for J; bases not matched to a gene: 10. This CDR3 region has 16 residues. CDR3 DNA: TGTGCCAGCAGCTCAGGACAGGGGGTTATAGGGACTGAAGCTTTCTTT. Translating it yields CASSSGQGVIGTEAFF.

The CDR3 region is CASSATGGNQPQHF. The CDR3 DNA sequence: TGTGCCAGCAGTGCTACAGGGGGCAATCAGCCCCAGCATTTT. The chain uses TRBV2 and TRBJ1-5, with TRBD1 identical over 7 bases. The CDR3 totals 14 residues. Germline V lookup: CDR1 SNHLY, CDR2 FYNNEI. Unmatched junction bases numbered 2, after V lost 4 bases and J lost 2 bases.

The chain has TRBV18 and TRBJ2-7; maybe TRBD2 (5 bases). From germline, CDR1 is KGHSH and CDR2 LQKENI. The CDR3 is 13 residues long. Trimming shortened V by 2 bases and J by 3 bases, and 8 bases separated the two germline ends. The CDR3 nucleotides are TGTGCCAGCTCACCAGGTAGCGTCTACGAGCAGTACTTC. Translation gives CASSPGSVYEQYF.

This clone was found once. This chain uses TRBV18 with TRBJ1-2; D may be TRBD1 (5 bases). Trimming left V 6 bases short and J 6 bases short, with 20 bases between. Germline V lookup: CDR1 KGHSH, CDR2 LQKENI. CDR3 length equals 15 residues. CDR3 residues: CASSAQDGLRDGYTF. In DNA form, the CDR3 reads TGTGCCAGCTCCGCCCAGGACGGGCTCAGGGATGGCTACACCTTC.

The chain uses TRBV4-2 and TRBJ2-7, with D hard to call. The ends were cut back, 0 bases at V and 6 bases at J, with 12 bases in the middle. Germline lookup yields CDR1 LGHNA and CDR2 YNFKEQ. This CDR3 contains 14 residues. The CDR3 loop reads CASSQDGHLFEQYF. The CDR3 bases are TGTGCCAGCAGCCAAGATGGCCATTTGTTCGAGCAGTACTTC.

This sequence joins TRBV9 and TRBJ2-1; tentatively, D is TRBD1 (6 bases). The CDR3 length is 16 residues. Trimming stripped 4 bases from V and 0 bases from J, with 14 bases between. Per germline, CDR1 SGDLS and CDR2 YYNGEE. CDR3 residues: CASSRTAPSSYNEQFF. The CDR3, as DNA: TGTGCCAGCAGCCGGACAGCCCCCAGCTCCTACAATGAGCAGTTCTTC.

The V gene is TRBV18, the J gene TRBJ1-2; D not resolved. The germline V gene encodes CDR1 KGHSH and CDR2 LQKENI. V lost 6 bases, J lost 2 bases, and 7 bases lay in between. CDR3 length: 12 amino acids. This CDR3 is CASSDLNYGYTF. CDR3 DNA: TGTGCCAGCTCCGACTTAAACTATGGCTACACCTTC.

The chain uses TRBV19 and TRBJ1-1; maybe TRBD1 (5 bases). The V end lost 0 bases, the J end lost 2 bases, and 10 bases lay between the germline ends. This CDR3 region has 15 residues. Germline V gene sequence: CDR1 LNHDA, CDR2 SQIVND (reference sequence). The CDR3 loop reads CASSIDRRANTEAFF. Here the CDR3 DNA reads TGTGCCAGTAGTATAGATCGCAGGGCCAACACTGAAGCTTTCTTT.

The CDR3 coding sequence is TGTGCCAGTAGTATCCAGCACAATCAGCCCCAGCATTTT. Its protein is CASSIQHNQPQHF. The chain joins TRBV19 to TRBJ1-5; D is undetermined. Germline CDR1 and CDR2: LNHDA and SQIVND (reference sequence). The CDR3 consists of 13 residues. The V end was cut by 3 bases, the J end by 3 bases, with 6 bases between.

V usage is TRBV7-2 and J usage is TRBJ2-3; D not resolved. The V and J ends lost 5 bases and 1 base respectively, with 7 bases between them. This CDR3 spans 13 amino acids. Germline CDR1 and CDR2: SGHTA and FQGNSA. The chain's CDR3 is CASSLEGTDTQYF. In DNA form, the CDR3 reads TGTGCCAGCAGCCTCGAGGGCACAGATACGCAGTATTTT.

This chain's CDR3 is CASSTDLLAGGLDTQYF. In nucleotides, the CDR3 is TGTGCCAGCTCCACAGACTTACTAGCGGGAGGTCTAGATACGCAGTATTTT. The chain carries TRBV18 and TRBJ2-3; TRBD2 aligns across 12 bases. This CDR3 is built from 17 residues. V trimming: 6 bases; J trimming: 5 bases; junction bases outside the gene matches: 12. The germline CDR1 and CDR2 sequences are KGHSH and LQKENI.